This T cell receptor beta chain derives from a study of identical twins' blood T cells. Whole-study context: About 6 alpha and about six beta libraries together yielded 45 million to 65 million reads. Findings and caveats of the study: Shared CDR3 clonotype counts tracked mainly the product of cloneset sizes. Top TCRbeta clonotypes were shared more with twin than unrelated donors.

V lost 10 bases and J lost 2; bases outside the gene matches: 5. This CDR3 is built from 13 residues. Germline V lookup: CDR1 LNHDA, CDR2 SQIVND (reference sequence). This clonotype turned up a few times. What it binds is not known. Methods used by the authors: Clonotypes per individual ranged from about 85,000 to nearly 550,000. TCRdb reprocessed the 5' RACE reads with MiXCR, giving one entry per CDR3 protein. In this record, the V and J calls reflect TCRdb's handling and not the investigators' own analysis. The sample yields hundreds of thousands of distinct CDR3 sequences, roughly 27% seen once. The chain has TRBV19 and TRBJ1-5; 7 nucleotides match TRBD1. The receptor was isolated from a woman aged 18-49 years in good health. Input material: PBMCs. The DNA of the CDR3 is TGTGCCACCCGGGACAGAGGCAATCAGCCCCAGCATTTT. As protein: CATRDRGNQPQHF. The variable domain in full, with the rest retrieved from reference TRBV19 and TRBJ1-5, is DGGITQSPKYLFRKEGQNVTLSCEQNLNHDAMYWYRQDPGQGLRLIYYSQIVNDFQKGDIAEGYSVSREKKESFPLTVTSAQKNPTAFYLCATRDRGNQPQHFGDGTRLSIL.